The entry that follows covers one TCR beta chain sequence. The record originates from a study of blood T cell repertoires in COVID-19. The CDR3 spans 15 residues. The V and J ends lost 3 bases and 6 bases, in that order; junction bases with no gene match: 6. Germline assignment: CDR1 MDHEN and CDR2 SYDVKM. The table came from immunoSEQ multiplex PCR; TCRdb's copy has only in-frame clones and leaves some out. Of under 200,000 clones in the sample, roughly four fifths are singletons; the top ten hold approximately 2.6%. The chain has TRBV28 and TRBJ2-3; 10 nucleotides match TRBD2. Sequencing was done on a sample of peripheral blood. The TCR was taken from a woman aged 80 or older with COVID-19, enrolled during active disease. The CDR3 is CASSLLAGGLDTQYF. For the CDR3, the DNA is TGTGCCAGCAGTTTGTTAGCGGGGGGATTGGATACGCAGTATTTT.